This T cell receptor beta chain was recovered during a study of response to subunit inactivated influenza vaccine. This CDR3 comprises 17 residues. V was clipped by 4 bases and J by 0 bases, with 17 bases between them. Germline CDR1 is LGHNA and CDR2 is YSLEER. This clonotype has a handful of counts. Using its own MiXCR run on the RT-PCR reads, TCRdb lists one record per CDR3 protein. Here the sample spans about 300,000 distinct CDR3 sequences, approximately 21% being singletons. Here the sequenced sample was PBMCs from blood, taken around 22 months after vaccination. The TCR originated in a man aged 50 to 69 who received an inactivated influenza vaccine. The chain employs TRBV4-3 and TRBJ2-3; possible D gene TRBD1, 6 bases. This chain's CDR3 is CASSLRDTRASTDTQYF. The DNA for the CDR3 is TGCGCCAGCAGCCTACGGGACACACGTGCTAGCACAGATACGCAGTATTTT.